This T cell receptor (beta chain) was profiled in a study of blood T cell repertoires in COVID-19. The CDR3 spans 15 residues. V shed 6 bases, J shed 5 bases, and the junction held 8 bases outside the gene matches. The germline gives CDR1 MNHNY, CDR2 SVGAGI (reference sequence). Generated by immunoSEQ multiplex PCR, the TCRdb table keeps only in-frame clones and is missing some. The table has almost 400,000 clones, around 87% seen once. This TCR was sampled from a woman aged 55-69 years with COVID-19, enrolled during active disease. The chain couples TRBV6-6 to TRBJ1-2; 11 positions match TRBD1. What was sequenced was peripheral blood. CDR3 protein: CASSPGQGARYGYTF. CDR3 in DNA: TGTGCCAGCAGCCCTGGACAGGGGGCGAGATATGGCTACACCTTC.